A selection of T cell receptor beta chains follows, all from one sample in a study of glioma-infiltrating T cells after dendritic cell vaccination. Only in-frame clones appear in the TCRdb table, and some are missing; sequencing was by immunoSEQ multiplex PCR. Here the sample spans under 40,000 clones, 90% to 95% being singletons. The material sequenced was blood, taken before dendritic cell vaccination. The receptors shown here come from a human donor with glioblastoma. The CDR3 runs from the conserved cysteine through the conserved F or W. The D gene is left open where the match is weak. Part of the rows lack a size; the others show once, few, many or a class for expanded clones.

V,J,D,size,CDR3,DNA
TRBV7-2,TRBJ2-1,TRBD2,NA,CATLAGGSLNEQFF,TGTGCCACCCTAGCGGGGGGATCCCTCAATGAGCAGTTCTTC
TRBV6-1,TRBJ2-7,TRBD1,NA,CASSETGTGVLEQYF,TGTGCCAGCAGCGAAACCGGGACAGGGGTACTCGAGCAATACTTC
TRBV5-1,TRBJ2-2,NA,NA,CASGVDHAGGELFF,TGCGCCAGCGGGGTGGATCATGCGGGCGGGGAGCTGTTTTTT
TRBV6-6,TRBJ1-2,TRBD1,NA,CASSPGQGGYTF,TGTGCCAGCAGCCCGGGACAGGGGGGCTACACCTTC
TRBV5-8,TRBJ1-4,TRBD1,NA,CASSAGGAGEKLFF,TGTGCCAGCAGCGCAGGGGGCGCGGGTGAAAAACTGTTTTTT
TRBV18,TRBJ2-3,NA,NA,CASSPSGELTDTQYF,TGTGCCAGCTCACCCTCAGGGGAGCTCACAGATACGCAGTATTTT
TRBV6-5,TRBJ2-7,NA,NA,CASSSGAYSYEQYF,TGTGCCAGCAGTTCAGGGGCTTACTCCTACGAGCAGTACTTC
TRBV29-1,TRBJ2-7,NA,NA,CSVRGSFYEQYF,TGCAGCGTTCGGGGGTCCTTCTACGAGCAGTACTTC
TRBV5-1,TRBJ2-7,TRBD2,NA,CASSWAPGEGITYEQYF,TGCGCCAGCAGCTGGGCCCCCGGGGAGGGGATTACCTACGAGCAGTACTTC
TRBV27,TRBJ2-5,NA,NA,CASRPSTGWETQYF,TGTGCCAGCAGGCCCTCCACAGGGTGGGAGACCCAGTACTTC
TRBV6-6,TRBJ2-3,NA,NA,CASSYLASFTDTQYF,TGTGCCAGCAGTTACCTAGCGTCGTTCACAGATACGCAGTATTTT
TRBV6-1,TRBJ1-4,NA,NA,CASRSLSGQPEKLFF,TGTGCCAGCAGAAGCCTGTCTGGGCAGCCAGAAAAACTGTTTTTT
TRBV6-4,TRBJ1-5,NA,once,CASSEGGGNQPQHF,TGTGCCAGCAGTGAGGGGGGGGGCAATCAGCCCCAGCATTTT